The subject of this entry is one TCR beta chain. This sample was included in a study of blood T cell repertoires in COVID-19. Repertoires were generated with immunoSEQ multiplex PCR, while TCRdb's copy carries only in-frame clones and drops some. The profile covers roughly 79,000 clones, with roughly 90% appearing a single time and 5% to 7.5% taken by the ten largest. This CDR3 has 15 amino acids. With V trimmed by 4 bases and J by 3 bases, 6 bases remained unmatched. Germline V lookup: CDR1 LNHDA, CDR2 SQIVND (reference sequence). The sequenced material came from peripheral blood. The TCR originated in a woman aged 50 to 60 with acute or convalescent COVID-19. V gene TRBV19 combines with J gene TRBJ1-3, with 7 bases that match TRBD1. In DNA, the CDR3 is TGTGCCAGTAGTACTCGACAGGGAAGTGGAAACACCATATATTTT. Residues: CASSTRQGSGNTIYF.